What follows describes a single T cell receptor (beta chain). Its target is not known. Nominally healthy donors were sampled, though unrecorded immune exposures were likely. The PCR was carried out with 60 Vbeta primers and 13 Jbeta primers. In the source study's methods: Roughly 76 million unique TCR beta chains, 9.5 million to 11 million of them shared, were counted by a later analysis. Using immunoSEQ multiplex PCR, the repertoire was profiled, and TCRdb retains in-frame clones only, with some absent. V, J and clone size are those of that table, while D and trimming were read from the DNA. The sample holds some 200,000 clones; more than 85% are singletons and the top ten take more than 0.8%. The sample comes from a study of cytomegalovirus exposure and HLA in healthy donors. In the study overall: Clustering assigned 70% to 90% of the approximately 400 genotyped donors to the Caucasian-associated ancestry cluster. Study-wide findings and caveats: Most TCR beta V segments were productive about 90% or about 30% of the time in an earlier analysis.

The sequencing input was PBMCs. The sequence was collected from a woman between 18 and 29 years old in good health and CMV-seronegative.

The CDR3 reads CASSPRTERSEQYF. CDR3 DNA sequence: TGTGCCAGTAGTCCTCGGACTGAGCGGAGCGAGCAGTACTTC. J is TRBJ2-7 and V is TRBV19; a weak D match, TRBD2 (5 bases). Germline V gene sequence: CDR1 LNHDA, CDR2 SQIVND (reference sequence). The CDR3 totals 14 residues. V was trimmed by 5 bases and J by 6 bases, leaving 17 bases between them.